This TCR beta chain is drawn from a study of Graves' ophthalmopathy and Graves' hyperthyroidism (dated by TCRdb to 2016 to 2019). Concerning the study at large: Peripheral blood samples were taken at the time of initial diagnosis, before any treatment was given. The study used signatures of the TCR beta repertoire to tell Graves' ophthalmopathy apart from Graves' hyperthyroidism and to predict which patients would progress to ophthalmopathy. In total, 135 blood samples were TCR-sequenced: under 45 ophthalmopathy, some 75 hyperthyroidism and some 17 hyperthyroidism-to-ophthalmopathy patients. To explore V-J signatures that separate ophthalmopathy from hyperthyroidism, a discovery set of 95 to 100 patients was enrolled, consisting of approximately 45 with ophthalmopathy and roughly 57 with stable hyperthyroidism. An independent validation cohort was composed of approximately 19 hyperthyroidism patients and around 16 patients who later progressed from hyperthyroidism to ophthalmopathy. T-cell repertoires of thyroid tissue and blood were compared in more than 5 hyperthyroidism patients. Once sampling was done, hyperthyroidism patients were given methimazole at a starting dose of 30 mg daily, while ophthalmopathy patients were given high-dose intravenous methylprednisolone.

The ophthalmopathy patients had moderately to severely active disease, with a Clinical Activity Score of 3 or higher, a NOSPECS grade of 4 or higher, and a disease duration of less than 3 months. Patients with other autoimmune diseases, uncontrolled infections, pregnancy or lactation were excluded from the study. Clinical symptoms, serum thyroxine, TRAb, thyroid ultrasound and orbital computed tomography formed the basis of the diagnosis. PBMCs were isolated from 10 ml of fresh peripheral blood by Ficoll-Paque density gradient centrifugation. Total RNA was extracted using Trizol reagent, and RNA quality was checked on an Agilent 2100 Bioanalyzer. For repertoire sequencing, TCR beta CDR3 regions were amplified from RNA transcripts. The first round was an RT-PCR using HTBI primers with the Qiagen OneStep RT-PCR kit, and this first round was followed by a second-round multiplex PCR, then size selection and purification. Sequencing of the libraries was carried out on an Illumina HiSeq2000 in paired-end mode with 100 bp reads. The paper's data handling went like this. Reads were processed with SOAPnuke, discarding reads with adapters, uncalled bases, mean Phred below 15, or no exact constant-primer or identifier match. High-quality paired reads were merged with COPE v1.2.5. Unique nucleotide sequences were defined as clonotypes and aligned to IMGT TRB V, D and J references using MiTCR v1.1. The analysis was limited to V-J combinations with a frequency above 0.0001, which together covered 98% to 99.2% of repertoires. For each V-J combination, a TCR clonal expansion and chaos score was defined as F50 clonal expansion divided by the chaos observed in the TCRdist matrix. Welch's t-statistics and random forest were used to narrow the features down to 13 V-J combinations, which were then fed into a naive Bayes classifier. The similarity between thyroid and blood repertoires was quantified using the Morisita-Horn index. TCRdb redid the processing of the public reads, applying fastp at Q25 and MiXCR, and retained in-frame beta chains. For every CDR3 protein sequence, its rows merge into one entry that carries the most common genes and DNA. The V and J calls come from TCRdb's annotation, not from the publication. The sample records about 740,000 distinct CDR3 sequences, roughly two fifths of which are singletons. Jointly, the top ten make up 40% to 55% of the sample.

This clonotype was observed at least ten times. The antigen this receptor binds is unknown. No much larger clone exists at a distance of one base, and base qualities are not known. Paper-wide results and their limitations: In validation, the model predicted ophthalmopathy progression with over 60% sensitivity and 72.22% specificity; some twelve predicted patients were CT-confirmed with GO in a median of approximately six months. In cross-validation, the 13-signature model distinguished ophthalmopathy from stable hyperthyroidism with roughly 90% sensitivity and about 84% specificity, and in the test set the corresponding values were roughly 80% and 76%. Among expanded thyroid clonotypes with frequency above 0.001, most also showed up in blood, which suggests that blood repertoires may reflect the thyroid immune response. Sample size was not statistically predetermined, and group allocation was not concealed from the investigators.

V and J lose 5 bases and 6 bases, and a span of 14 bases separates them. Its CDR3 holds 15 amino acids, cysteine through phenylalanine. Of the read, only the CDR3 DNA is kept; its 45 bases are in frame from base 1. The germline V gene (reference sequence) supplies CDR1 LNHDA and CDR2 SQIVND. This clonotype was obtained from an adult man with Graves' ophthalmopathy. This sequence uses TRBV19 and TRBJ2-6; the D gene cannot be resolved reliably. The sequenced material came from peripheral blood. The DNA is TGTGCCAGTAGTGAGGCCGGGCTTATGGCCAACGTCCTGACTTTC. Translation gives CASSEAGLMANVLTF.